Below, one T cell receptor beta chain is given with its context. Only in-frame clones appear in the TCRdb table, and some are missing; sequencing was by immunoSEQ multiplex PCR. The profile shows some 100,000 clones, 80% of them singletons. This entry belongs to a study of blood T cell repertoires in COVID-19. The overall study: PBMCs, B-cell-depleted T cells, or T cells were the source of the cDNA or gDNA that made up the material.

The CDR3 is 15 residues long. CDR1 and CDR2 (germline): MNHNS, SASEGT. J was trimmed by 7 bases and V by 3 bases; bases with no gene match: 4. The genes are TRBV6-1 and TRBJ1-5, with 12 bases aligning to TRBD1. The sequence was obtained from a woman in her 70s with acute or convalescent COVID-19. Input material: peripheral blood. The CDR3 nucleotides are TGTGCCAGCAGTGATGGGACAGGGGGCTTCCAGCCCCAGCATTTT. Its protein product is CASSDGTGGFQPQHF.